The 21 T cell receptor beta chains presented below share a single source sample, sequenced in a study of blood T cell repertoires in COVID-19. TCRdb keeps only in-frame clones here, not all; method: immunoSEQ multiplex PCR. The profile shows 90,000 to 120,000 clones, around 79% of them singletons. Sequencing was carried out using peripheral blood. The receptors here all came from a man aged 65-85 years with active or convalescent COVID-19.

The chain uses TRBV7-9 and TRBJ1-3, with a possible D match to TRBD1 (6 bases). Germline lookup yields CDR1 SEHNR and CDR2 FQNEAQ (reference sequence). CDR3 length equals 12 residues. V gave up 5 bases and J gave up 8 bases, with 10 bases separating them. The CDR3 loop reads CASSQTGDTIYF. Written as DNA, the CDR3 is TGTGCCAGCAGCCAGACAGGCGACACCATATATTTT.

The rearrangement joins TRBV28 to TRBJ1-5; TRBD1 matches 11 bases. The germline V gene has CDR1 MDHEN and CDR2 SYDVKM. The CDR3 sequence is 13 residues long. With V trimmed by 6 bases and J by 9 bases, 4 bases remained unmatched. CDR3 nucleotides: TGTGCCAGCAGGGCGGGACAGGGGGGGCCCCAGCATTTT. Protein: CASRAGQGGPQHF.

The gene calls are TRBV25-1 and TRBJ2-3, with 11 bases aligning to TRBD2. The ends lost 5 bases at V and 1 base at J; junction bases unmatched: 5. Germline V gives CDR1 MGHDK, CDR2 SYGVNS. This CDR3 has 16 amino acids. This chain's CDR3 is CASSRASGGRTDTQYF. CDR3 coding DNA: TGTGCCAGCAGTAGGGCTAGCGGGGGGCGCACAGATACGCAGTATTTT. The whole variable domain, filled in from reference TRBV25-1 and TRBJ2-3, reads EADIYQTPRYLVIGTGKKITLECSQTMGHDKMYWYQQDPGMELHLIHYSYGVNSTEKGDLSSESTVSRIRTEHFPLTLESARPSHTSQYLCASSRASGGRTDTQYFGPGTRLTVL.

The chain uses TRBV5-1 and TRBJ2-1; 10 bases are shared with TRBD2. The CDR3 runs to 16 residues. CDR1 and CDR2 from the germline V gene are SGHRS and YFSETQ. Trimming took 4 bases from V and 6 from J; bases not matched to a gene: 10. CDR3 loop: CASSPPLAGVVNEQFF. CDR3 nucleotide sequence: TGCGCCAGCAGCCCCCCCCTAGCGGGAGTGGTCAATGAGCAGTTCTTC. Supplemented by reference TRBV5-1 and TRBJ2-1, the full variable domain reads KAGVTQTPRYLIKTRGQQVTLSCSPISGHRSVSWYQQTPGQGLQFLFEYFSETQRNKGNFPGRFSGRQFSNSRSEMNVSTLELGDSALYLCASSPPLAGVVNEQFFGPGTRLTVL.

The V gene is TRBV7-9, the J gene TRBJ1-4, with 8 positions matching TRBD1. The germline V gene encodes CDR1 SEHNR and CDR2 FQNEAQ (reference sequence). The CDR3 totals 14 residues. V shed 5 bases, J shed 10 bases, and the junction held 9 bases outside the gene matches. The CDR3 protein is CASSTMDRVVKLFF. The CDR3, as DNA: TGTGCCAGCAGCACGATGGACAGGGTGGTAAAACTGTTTTTT.

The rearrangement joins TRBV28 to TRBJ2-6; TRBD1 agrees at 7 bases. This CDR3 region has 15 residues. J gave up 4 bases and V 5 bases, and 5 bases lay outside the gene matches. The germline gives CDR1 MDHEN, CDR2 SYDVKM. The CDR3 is CASSPTGVGANVLTF. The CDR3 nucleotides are TGTGCCAGCAGTCCAACAGGGGTCGGGGCCAACGTCCTGACTTTC.

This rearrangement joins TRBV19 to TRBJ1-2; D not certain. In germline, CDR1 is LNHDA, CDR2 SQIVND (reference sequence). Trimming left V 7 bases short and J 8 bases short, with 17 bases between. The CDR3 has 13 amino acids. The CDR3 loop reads CASTATRVSGYTF. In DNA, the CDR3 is TGTGCCAGTACAGCGACGCGAGTCTCGGGCTACACCTTC.

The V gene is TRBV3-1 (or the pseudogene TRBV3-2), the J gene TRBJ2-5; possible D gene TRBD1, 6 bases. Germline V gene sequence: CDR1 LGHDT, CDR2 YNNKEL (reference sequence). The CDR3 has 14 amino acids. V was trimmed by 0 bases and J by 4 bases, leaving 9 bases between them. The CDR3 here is CASSQEDRPETQYF. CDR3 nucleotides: TGTGCCAGCAGCCAAGAAGACAGGCCAGAGACCCAGTACTTC.

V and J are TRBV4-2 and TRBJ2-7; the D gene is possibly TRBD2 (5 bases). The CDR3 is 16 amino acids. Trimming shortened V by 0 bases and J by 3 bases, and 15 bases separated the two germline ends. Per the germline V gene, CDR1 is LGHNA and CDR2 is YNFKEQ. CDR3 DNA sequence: TGTGCCAGCAGCCAAGATTCCAGGACTCCTGACTACGAGCAGTACTTC. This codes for CASSQDSRTPDYEQYF.

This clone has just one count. The CDR3 spells CASRGRAFNTGELFF. The CDR3 bases are TGTGCCAGCAGGGGCAGGGCTTTTAACACCGGGGAGCTGTTTTTT. The J gene is TRBJ2-2, the V gene TRBV7-2; perhaps TRBD1 as D (5 bases). Germline values: CDR1 SGHTA, CDR2 FQGNSA. The V gene lost 6 bases and the J gene lost 2 bases, with 13 bases spanning the gap. This CDR3 has 15 amino acids.

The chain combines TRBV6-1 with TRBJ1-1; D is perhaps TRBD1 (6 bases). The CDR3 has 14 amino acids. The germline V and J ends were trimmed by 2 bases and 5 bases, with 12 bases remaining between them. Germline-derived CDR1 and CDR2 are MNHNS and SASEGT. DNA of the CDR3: TGTGCCAGCAGTGAAATCTACAGGGTAACTGAAGCTTTCTTT. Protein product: CASSEIYRVTEAFF.

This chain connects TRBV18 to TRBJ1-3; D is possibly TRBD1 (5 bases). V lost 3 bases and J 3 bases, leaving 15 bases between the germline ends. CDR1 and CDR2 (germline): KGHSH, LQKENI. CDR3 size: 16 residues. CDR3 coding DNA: TGTGCCAGCTCACCCCCGACCCAGGGTAGTGGAAACACCATATATTTT. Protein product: CASSPPTQGSGNTIYF.

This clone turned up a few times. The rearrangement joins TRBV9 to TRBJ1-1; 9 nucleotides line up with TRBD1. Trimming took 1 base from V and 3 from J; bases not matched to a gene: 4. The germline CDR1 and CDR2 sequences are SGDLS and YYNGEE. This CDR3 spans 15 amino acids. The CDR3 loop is CASSVWTGADTEAFF. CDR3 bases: TGTGCCAGCAGCGTATGGACAGGGGCGGACACTGAAGCTTTCTTT.

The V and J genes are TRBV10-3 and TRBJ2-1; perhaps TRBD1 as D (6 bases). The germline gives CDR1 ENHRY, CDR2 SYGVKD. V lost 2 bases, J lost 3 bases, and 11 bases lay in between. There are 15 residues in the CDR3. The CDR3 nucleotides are TGTGCCATCAGTGAGGCCCTAGGGGGCTACAATGAGCAGTTCTTC. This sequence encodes CAISEALGGYNEQFF.

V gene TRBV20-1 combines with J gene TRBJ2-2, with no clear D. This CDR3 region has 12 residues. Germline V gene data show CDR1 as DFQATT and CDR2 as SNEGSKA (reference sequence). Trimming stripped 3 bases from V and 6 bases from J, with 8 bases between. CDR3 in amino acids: CSASQVAGELFF. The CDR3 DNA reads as TGCAGTGCTAGTCAGGTGGCCGGGGAGCTGTTTTTT.

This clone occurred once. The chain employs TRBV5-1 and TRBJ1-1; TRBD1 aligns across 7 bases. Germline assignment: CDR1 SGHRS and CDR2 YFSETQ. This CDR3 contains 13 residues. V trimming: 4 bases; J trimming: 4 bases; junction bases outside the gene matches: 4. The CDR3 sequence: CASSAGQFTEAFF. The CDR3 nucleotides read TGCGCCAGCAGCGCGGGACAGTTCACTGAAGCTTTCTTT.

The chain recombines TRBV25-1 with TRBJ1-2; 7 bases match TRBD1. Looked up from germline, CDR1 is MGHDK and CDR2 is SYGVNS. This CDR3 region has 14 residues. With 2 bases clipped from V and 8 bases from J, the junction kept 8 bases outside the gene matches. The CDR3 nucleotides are TGTGCCAGCAGTGAAGTTCGAGGGGGCTGGGGCTACACCTTC. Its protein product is CASSEVRGGWGYTF.

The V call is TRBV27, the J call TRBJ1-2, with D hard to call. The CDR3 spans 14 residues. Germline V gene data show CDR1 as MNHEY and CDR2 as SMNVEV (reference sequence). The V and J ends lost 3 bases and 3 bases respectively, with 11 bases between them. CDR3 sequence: CASSFRGRDYGYTF. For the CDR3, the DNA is TGTGCCAGCAGTTTTAGAGGGCGCGACTATGGCTACACCTTC.

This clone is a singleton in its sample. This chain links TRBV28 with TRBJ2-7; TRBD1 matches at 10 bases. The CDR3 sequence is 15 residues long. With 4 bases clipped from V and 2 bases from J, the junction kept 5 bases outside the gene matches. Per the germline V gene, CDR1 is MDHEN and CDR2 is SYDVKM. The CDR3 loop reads CASSSAGTGAYEQYF. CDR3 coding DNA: TGTGCCAGCAGTTCCGCCGGGACAGGGGCCTACGAGCAGTACTTC. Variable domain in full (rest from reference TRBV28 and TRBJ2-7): DVKVTQSSRYLVKRTGEKVFLECVQDMDHENMFWYRQDPGLGLRLIYFSYDVKMKEKGDIPEGYSVSREKKERFSLILESASTNQTSMYLCASSSAGTGAYEQYFGPGTRLTVT.

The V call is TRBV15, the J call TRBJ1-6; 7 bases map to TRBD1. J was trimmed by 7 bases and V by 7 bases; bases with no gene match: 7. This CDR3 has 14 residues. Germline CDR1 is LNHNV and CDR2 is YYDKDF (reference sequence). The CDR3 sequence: CATTLGQPNSPLHF. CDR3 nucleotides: TGTGCCACCACCCTGGGACAGCCAAATTCACCCCTCCACTTT.

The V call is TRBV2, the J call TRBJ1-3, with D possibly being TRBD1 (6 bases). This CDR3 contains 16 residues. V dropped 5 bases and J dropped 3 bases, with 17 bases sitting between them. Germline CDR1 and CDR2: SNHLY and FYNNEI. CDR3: CASSPSTGSNGNTIYF. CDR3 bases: TGTGCCAGCAGTCCCTCAACAGGGTCTAATGGAAACACCATATATTTT.